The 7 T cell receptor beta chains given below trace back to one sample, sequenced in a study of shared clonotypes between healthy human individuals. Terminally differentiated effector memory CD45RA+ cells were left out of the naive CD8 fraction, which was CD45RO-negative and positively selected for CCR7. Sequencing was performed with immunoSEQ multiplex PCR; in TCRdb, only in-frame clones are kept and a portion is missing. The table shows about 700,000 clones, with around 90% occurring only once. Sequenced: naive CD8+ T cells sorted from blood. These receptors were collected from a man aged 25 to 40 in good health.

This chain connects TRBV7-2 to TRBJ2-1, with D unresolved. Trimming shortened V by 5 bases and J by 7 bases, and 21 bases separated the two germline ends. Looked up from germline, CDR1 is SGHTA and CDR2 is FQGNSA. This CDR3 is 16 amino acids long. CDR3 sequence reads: CASSPGPARRGNEQFF. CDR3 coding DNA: TGTGCCAGCAGCCCCGGACCAGCCCGACGTGGAAATGAGCAGTTCTTC.

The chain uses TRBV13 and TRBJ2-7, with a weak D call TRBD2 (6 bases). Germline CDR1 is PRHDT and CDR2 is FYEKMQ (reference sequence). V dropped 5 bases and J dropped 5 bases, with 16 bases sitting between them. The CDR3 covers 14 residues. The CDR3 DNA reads TGTGCCAGCAGCCTCTCGGAGGGCCTAGACGAGCAGTACTTC. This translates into CASSLSEGLDEQYF.

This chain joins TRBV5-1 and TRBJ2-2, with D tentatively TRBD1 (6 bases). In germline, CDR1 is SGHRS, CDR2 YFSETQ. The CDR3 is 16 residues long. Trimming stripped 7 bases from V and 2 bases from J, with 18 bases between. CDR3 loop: CASARWAGENTGELFF. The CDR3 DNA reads TGCGCCAGCGCTCGGTGGGCAGGGGAAAACACCGGGGAGCTGTTTTTT.

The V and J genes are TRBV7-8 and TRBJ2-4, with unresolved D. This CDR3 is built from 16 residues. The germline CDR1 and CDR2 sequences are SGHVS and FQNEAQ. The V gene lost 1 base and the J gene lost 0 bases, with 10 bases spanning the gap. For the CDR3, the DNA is TGTGCCAGCAGCTTAGTCATAGGCCTAGCCAAAAACATTCAGTACTTC. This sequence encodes CASSLVIGLAKNIQYF. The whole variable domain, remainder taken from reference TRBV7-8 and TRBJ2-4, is GAGVSQSPRYKVAKRGQDVALRCDPISGHVSLFWYQQALGQGPEFLTYFQNEAQLDKSGLPSDRFFAERPEGSVSTLKIQRTQQEDSAVYLCASSLVIGLAKNIQYFGAGTRLSVL.

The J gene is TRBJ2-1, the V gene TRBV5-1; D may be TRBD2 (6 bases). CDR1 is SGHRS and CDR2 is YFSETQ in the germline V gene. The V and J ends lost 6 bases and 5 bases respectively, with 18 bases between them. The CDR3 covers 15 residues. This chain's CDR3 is CASKDSGTYNNEQFF. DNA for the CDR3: TGCGCCAGCAAAGATTCCGGGACTTACAACAATGAGCAGTTCTTC.

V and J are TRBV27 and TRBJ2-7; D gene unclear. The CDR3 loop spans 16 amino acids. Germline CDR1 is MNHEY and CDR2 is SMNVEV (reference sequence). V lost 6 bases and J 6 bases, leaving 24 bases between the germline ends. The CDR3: CASSETPPLVSREQYF. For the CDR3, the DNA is TGTGCCAGCAGCGAAACCCCCCCCTTAGTTAGCCGCGAGCAGTACTTC.

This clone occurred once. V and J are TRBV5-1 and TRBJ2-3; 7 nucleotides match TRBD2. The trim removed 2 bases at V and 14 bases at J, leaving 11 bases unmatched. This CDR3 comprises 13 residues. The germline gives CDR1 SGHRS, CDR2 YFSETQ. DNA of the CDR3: TGCGCCAGCAGCTTAGGGCTAGCGGAGGAGGGGTATTTT. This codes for CASSLGLAEEGYF.